The clone carrying this T cell receptor beta chain turned up a few times. Antigen: not known. The PCR was carried out with 60 Vbeta primers and 13 Jbeta primers. TCRdb keeps only in-frame clones here, not all; method: immunoSEQ multiplex PCR. The data show about 150,000 clones, with around 57% seen just once and about 1.8% held by the top ten. The sample comes from a study of cytomegalovirus exposure and HLA in healthy donors. The CDR3 has 15 amino acids. Germline-derived CDR1 and CDR2 are MNHEY and SVGAGI. V lost 0 bases, J lost 0 bases, and 8 bases lay in between. The study's findings and limits: Segments of the TCR beta V type were, in most cases, productive about 87% or about 30% of the time in an earlier analysis. TCR sequences were mostly rare, though some public TCRs occurred in many donors. TCR beta V- and J-gene trimming, according to a later analysis, was linked to a missense DCLRE1C variant.

The V call is TRBV6-5, the J call TRBJ1-2; no reliable D call. This receptor was obtained from a male donor in good health and CMV-seronegative. The specimen was PBMCs. The DNA of the CDR3 is TGTGCCAGCAGTTACTCCGGGGAAGCTAACTATGGCTACACCTTC. Amino acid sequence: CASSYSGEANYGYTF.